These T cell receptor beta chains were read from a single sample in a study of T-cell memory formation after mild COVID-19. TCRdb re-called the 5' RACE reads with MiXCR, one entry per CDR3 protein. Here the sample spans around 130,000 distinct CDR3 sequences, 13% to 15% being singletons. The source material was PBMCs or a T cell subset sorted from them (not recorded which). These receptors all come from an adult woman who had mild COVID-19 (a few samples of this study predate the infection). Cell type and time point are not known. Each CDR3 is given with its conserved first and last residue. Each record gives: V gene, clone size, J gene, D gene, CDR3 protein, CDR3 DNA. A D gene is named only where the DNA matches it firmly. The size entry is marked missing in some rows and otherwise reads once, few, many or a size class.

v_call: TRBV5-1; clone_size: -; j_call: TRBJ2-4; d_call: -; cdr3_aa: CASREQGALAKNIQYF; cdr3_nt: TGCGCCAGCCGCGAACAGGGTGCCTTAGCCAAAAACATTCAGTACTTC
v_call: TRBV9; clone_size: -; j_call: TRBJ2-7; d_call: TRBD1; cdr3_aa: CASSVSGQGGYDEQYF; cdr3_nt: TGTGCCAGCAGCGTATCGGGACAGGGAGGCTACGACGAGCAGTACTTC
v_call: TRBV6-4; clone_size: -; j_call: TRBJ2-1; d_call: -; cdr3_aa: CASSEGNYNEQFF; cdr3_nt: TGTGCCAGCAGTGAAGGCAATTACAATGAGCAGTTCTTC
v_call: TRBV5-6; clone_size: few; j_call: TRBJ2-6; d_call: TRBD1; cdr3_aa: CASSWTGERPSGANVLTF; cdr3_nt: TGTGCCAGCAGCTGGACAGGGGAGAGGCCCTCTGGGGCCAACGTCCTGACTTTC
v_call: TRBV7-6; clone_size: many; j_call: TRBJ2-1; d_call: -; cdr3_aa: CASSFLNHEQFF; cdr3_nt: TGTGCCAGCAGCTTTTTGAATCATGAGCAGTTCTTC
v_call: TRBV2; clone_size: few; j_call: TRBJ2-1; d_call: -; cdr3_aa: CASCEVKGEQFF; cdr3_nt: TGTGCCAGCTGCGAGGTTAAGGGTGAGCAGTTCTTC
v_call: TRBV4-3; clone_size: few; j_call: TRBJ2-7; d_call: TRBD1; cdr3_aa: CASSQDWGTGGYEQYF; cdr3_nt: TGCGCCAGCAGCCAAGATTGGGGGACAGGGGGCTACGAGCAGTACTTC
v_call: TRBV2; clone_size: -; j_call: TRBJ1-1; d_call: -; cdr3_aa: CASEDANTEAFF; cdr3_nt: TGTGCCAGCGAAGATGCGAACACTGAAGCTTTCTTT
v_call: TRBV12-3/TRBV12-4; clone_size: few; j_call: TRBJ2-7; d_call: TRBD1; cdr3_aa: CASSLPGTGGLQYF; cdr3_nt: TGTGCCAGCAGCCTCCCCGGGACAGGGGGCTTGCAGTACTTC
v_call: TRBV20-1; clone_size: -; j_call: TRBJ2-7; d_call: -; cdr3_aa: CSAPAVDRSSYEQYF; cdr3_nt: TGCAGTGCTCCAGCGGTTGACAGGAGCTCCTACGAGCAGTACTTC
v_call: TRBV6-5; clone_size: -; j_call: TRBJ2-2; d_call: TRBD2; cdr3_aa: CASSRGTSGMEELFF; cdr3_nt: TGTGCCAGCAGTCGAGGGACTAGCGGGATGGAGGAGCTGTTTTTT
v_call: TRBV5-1; clone_size: -; j_call: TRBJ1-2; d_call: -; cdr3_aa: CASSTGQYGYTF; cdr3_nt: TGCGCCAGCAGCACAGGGCAATATGGCTACACCTTC
v_call: TRBV4-1; clone_size: -; j_call: TRBJ2-7; d_call: -; cdr3_aa: CASSQVGGQSSYEQYF; cdr3_nt: TGCGCCAGCAGCCAAGTTGGAGGACAGAGCTCCTACGAGCAGTACTTC
v_call: TRBV7-9; clone_size: -; j_call: TRBJ1-4; d_call: TRBD1; cdr3_aa: CASSPNTGDEKLFF; cdr3_nt: TGTGCCAGCAGCCCTAATACAGGGGACGAAAAACTGTTTTTT
v_call: TRBV15; clone_size: few; j_call: TRBJ2-7; d_call: -; cdr3_aa: CATSRDLSPEWEQYF; cdr3_nt: TGTGCCACCAGCAGAGATTTATCCCCCGAGTGGGAGCAGTACTTC
v_call: TRBV5-1; clone_size: -; j_call: TRBJ2-1; d_call: -; cdr3_aa: CASSLTHNEQFF; cdr3_nt: TGCGCCAGCAGCTTAACCCACAATGAGCAGTTCTTC
v_call: TRBV15; clone_size: few; j_call: TRBJ2-7; d_call: -; cdr3_aa: CATSSSRRGAWREQYF; cdr3_nt: TGTGCCACCAGCAGTAGTAGGAGGGGTGCTTGGAGGGAGCAGTACTTC
v_call: TRBV3-1; clone_size: few; j_call: TRBJ2-1; d_call: TRBD2; cdr3_aa: CASSQRYTSGEQFF; cdr3_nt: TGTGCCAGCAGCCAGCGGTATACTAGCGGAGAGCAGTTCTTC
v_call: TRBV6-1; clone_size: -; j_call: TRBJ2-7; d_call: TRBD2; cdr3_aa: CASSEAETSGRWTYEQYF; cdr3_nt: TGTGCCAGCAGTGAAGCGGAAACTAGCGGGAGGTGGACCTACGAGCAGTACTTC
v_call: TRBV9; clone_size: many; j_call: TRBJ1-3; d_call: -; cdr3_aa: CASSVAGSDVSGNTIYF; cdr3_nt: TGTGCCAGCAGCGTGGCGGGGTCCGATGTCTCTGGAAACACCATATATTTT
v_call: TRBV12-3/TRBV12-4; clone_size: many; j_call: TRBJ1-1; d_call: -; cdr3_aa: CASRYHGQPSEAFF; cdr3_nt: TGTGCCAGCAGGTATCACGGACAGCCATCTGAAGCTTTCTTT
v_call: TRBV6-5; clone_size: -; j_call: TRBJ2-1; d_call: -; cdr3_aa: CASIDSRRPYNEQFF; cdr3_nt: TGTGCCAGCATCGATAGCCGCCGCCCCTACAATGAGCAGTTCTTC
v_call: TRBV27; clone_size: -; j_call: TRBJ1-1; d_call: -; cdr3_aa: CASSLGAHEAFF; cdr3_nt: TGTGCCAGCAGTTTAGGAGCACATGAAGCTTTCTTT
v_call: TRBV29-1; clone_size: few; j_call: TRBJ1-2; d_call: -; cdr3_aa: CSVPGKNGYTF; cdr3_nt: TGCAGCGTTCCGGGTAAAAATGGCTACACCTTC
v_call: TRBV4-1; clone_size: many; j_call: TRBJ2-7; d_call: -; cdr3_aa: CASSQGTNRLSYEQYF; cdr3_nt: TGCGCCAGCAGCCAAGGGACAAACCGACTCTCCTACGAGCAGTACTTC
v_call: TRBV23-1; clone_size: few; j_call: TRBJ2-3; d_call: -; cdr3_aa: CASPGCGCGSADTQYF; cdr3_nt: TGCGCCAGTCCCGGGTGTGGCTGCGGATCGGCAGATACGCAGTATTTT